This T cell receptor beta chain was sequenced during a study of blood T cell repertoires in COVID-19. Assay: immunoSEQ multiplex PCR; the TCRdb copy retains only in-frame clones and omits some. The repertoire includes approximately 100,000 clones, over 75% of them detected once, and about 6.3% sits in the top ten. The length of the CDR3 is 17 residues. Germline assignment: CDR1 SEHNR and CDR2 FQNEAQ (reference sequence). V gave up 0 bases and J gave up 7 bases, with 21 bases separating them. The specimen sequenced was peripheral blood. The TCR originated in a human donor in a cohort sampled during active COVID-19. This chain joins TRBV7-9 and TRBJ1-2, with D tentatively TRBD1 (5 bases). CDR3 residues: CASSLASGRDGLLGYTF. CDR3 DNA: TGTGCCAGCAGCTTAGCAAGTGGGCGGGACGGACTCCTTGGCTACACCTTC.